This T cell receptor (beta chain) was observed in a study of tissue T cells after allogeneic stem cell transplantation. Study-wide background: Adult allogeneic hematopoietic cell transplant recipients with steroid-refractory graft-versus-host disease were prospectively enrolled for research autopsy.

Generated by immunoSEQ multiplex PCR, the TCRdb table keeps only in-frame clones and is missing some. Of roughly 30,000 clones listed, 85% are singletons. V shed 7 bases, J shed 0 bases, and the junction held 7 bases outside the gene matches. The germline V gene encodes CDR1 LNHDA and CDR2 SQIVND (reference sequence). The length of the CDR3 is 15 residues. This chain uses TRBV19 with TRBJ1-1; 8 positions match TRBD1. The material was blood, obtained before transplantation. This TCR came from a woman aged 18 to 55 who later had graft-versus-host disease after an allogeneic stem cell transplant. In nucleotides, the CDR3 is TGTGCCAGTAAAGGCGCGGGACAGGTGAACACTGAAGCTTTCTTT. It codes for CASKGAGQVNTEAFF.